This is a list of T cell receptor beta chains from one sample in a study of blood T cell repertoires in COVID-19. Repertoires were generated with immunoSEQ multiplex PCR, while TCRdb's copy carries only in-frame clones and drops some. This sample has 280,000 or so clones, with 89% found just once. Sequencing was performed on PBMCs or T cells enriched from blood (not recorded which). All receptors come from a woman aged 45-59 years who had been exposed to COVID-19. Both conserved end residues are part of each CDR3. A D gene is named only where the DNA matches it firmly. Clone size, where shown, is once, few, many, or a class for clones that have expanded.

cdr3_nt cdr3_aa clone_size j_call d_call v_call
TGCAGTGCTACCACGGGGACGCAGTATTTT CSATTGTQYF NA TRBJ2-3 NA TRBV20-1
TGTGCCATCAGTGAGCAACAGGGAAATGAGCAGTTCTTC CAISEQQGNEQFF NA TRBJ2-1 NA TRBV10-3
TGTGCCAGCAGCTCAAACAGGGTTTTTGATGAGCAGTACTTC CASSSNRVFDEQYF NA TRBJ2-7 NA TRBV7-8
TGTGCCAGCAAAACAGGGGAAATAGATACGCAGTATTTT CASKTGEIDTQYF few TRBJ2-3 TRBD1 TRBV5-4
TGCGCCAGCAGCCAAGGGACAGGGGTGGGCACTGAAGCTTTCTTT CASSQGTGVGTEAFF NA TRBJ1-1 TRBD1 TRBV4-1
TGTGCCAGCAGTTACATCGGGGTTCAGCCCCAGCATTTT CASSYIGVQPQHF NA TRBJ1-5 NA TRBV6-2/TRBV6-3
TGTGCCAGCAACAATATCGGCGGGGTCTCCTACGAGCAGTACTTC CASNNIGGVSYEQYF NA TRBJ2-7 NA TRBV6-5
TGTGCCAGCAGGCCGGGACAAGAATACAATGAGCAGTTCTTC CASRPGQEYNEQFF NA TRBJ2-1 NA TRBV7-2
TGTGCCAGCAGTACCTCTTACGGGGGGGCCTTAGAAGCTAACGAGCAGTACTTC CASSTSYGGALEANEQYF NA TRBJ2-7 TRBD2 TRBV7-6
TGCAGCGTTCGTCGGCAGGGGGCCTGGGATGAGCAGTTCTTC CSVRRQGAWDEQFF NA TRBJ2-1 TRBD1 TRBV29-1
TGTGCCAGCAGTGAAGGGGAGAATGGCTACACCTTC CASSEGENGYTF NA TRBJ1-2 NA TRBV6-1
TGTGCCAGCAGCTTAGCGGGCATCACTGAAGCTTTCTTT CASSLAGITEAFF NA TRBJ1-1 NA TRBV7-8
TGTGCCAGCAGCTTACCCCTAGGGGCTGTCGGTGGGTACACCTTC CASSLPLGAVGGYTF NA TRBJ1-2 NA TRBV5-6
TGTGCCAGCAGCTTAGTGGAGGCGGTGGGCACTGAAGCTTTCTTT CASSLVEAVGTEAFF NA TRBJ1-1 NA TRBV5-8
TGCGCCAGCAGCCCTCAAGCGGGGGGCACCACCGGGGAGCTGTTTTTT CASSPQAGGTTGELFF NA TRBJ2-2 TRBD2 TRBV5-1
TGTGCCAGCAGTTTGGGCACCCCGATAGAGACCCAGTACTTC CASSLGTPIETQYF NA TRBJ2-5 NA TRBV28
TGTGCCAGTTCATTTGAGGGCTCTCCGGCTGGCTACACCTTC CASSFEGSPAGYTF NA TRBJ1-2 NA TRBV19
TGTGCCACCAGTGGCCCGGGACAACACGAGCAGTACTTC CATSGPGQHEQYF NA TRBJ2-7 NA TRBV24-1
TGTGCCAGCAGTTTCGGGAGCAATCAGCCCCAGCATTTT CASSFGSNQPQHF NA TRBJ1-5 NA TRBV12-3/TRBV12-4
TGTGCCAGCAGTGCGGGACAGGGTAGCACAGATACGCAGTATTTT CASSAGQGSTDTQYF once TRBJ2-3 TRBD1 TRBV2
TGTGCCAGCAGCTTAGATCAGGGGGAGACCCAGTACTTC CASSLDQGETQYF NA TRBJ2-5 NA TRBV11-1
TGTGCCAGTAGTAGTTGGTACGGGACAGACCAAGAGACCCAGTACTTC CASSSWYGTDQETQYF NA TRBJ2-5 TRBD1 TRBV19
TGTGCCAGCAGCGTAGGCCATCTAAGGGGGTCCTACGAGCAGTACTTC CASSVGHLRGSYEQYF NA TRBJ2-7 NA TRBV9
TGTGCCAGCAGCCTTCACACCGTTCGCGGCTATAATTCACCCCTCCACTTT CASSLHTVRGYNSPLHF NA TRBJ1-6 NA TRBV28
TGTGCCAGCAGCTCGCGTCAACAGGGACGGAGCTATGGCTACACCTTC CASSSRQQGRSYGYTF NA TRBJ1-2 NA TRBV11-2
TGTGCCTGGAGTCCCTCTCTAGCGGGGGGAACCCTCAAGCAGTTCTTC CAWSPSLAGGTLKQFF NA TRBJ2-1 TRBD2 TRBV30
TGTGCCAGCAGCTTAGGCGGCAGGGCCGAGCAGTACTTC CASSLGGRAEQYF NA TRBJ2-7 NA TRBV7-2
TGCGCCAGCAGCCAAGATATTGAGGGTAACTATGGCTACACCTTC CASSQDIEGNYGYTF NA TRBJ1-2 NA TRBV4-1
TGTGCCAGCAGTGAATTTACGAGGGGACAGGGGGCAGATACGCAGTATTTT CASSEFTRGQGADTQYF NA TRBJ2-3 TRBD1 TRBV25-1
TGTGCCACCAGTGGCAGGGAAGGGGTCTACGAGCAGTACTTC CATSGREGVYEQYF NA TRBJ2-7 NA TRBV24-1
TGTGCCAGCAGCTTGAGGGACAGGGGGCCTGAAAAACTGTTTTTT CASSLRDRGPEKLFF NA TRBJ1-4 TRBD1 TRBV5-8
TGTGCCAGTAGGGCGACAGGGGCCGGCTACGAGCAGTACTTC CASRATGAGYEQYF NA TRBJ2-7 TRBD1 TRBV19
TGCGCCAGCAGCTTCAAGGGACAGGGGGCGGTCACAGATACGCAGTATTTT CASSFKGQGAVTDTQYF NA TRBJ2-3 TRBD1 TRBV5-1
TGCGCCAGCAGCCAAAGGATTGGGCCCACTGAAGCTTTCTTT CASSQRIGPTEAFF NA TRBJ1-1 NA TRBV4-1
TGTGCCAGCAGTTTAACCCCCCCCTACAGTAATGAAAAACTGTTTTTT CASSLTPPYSNEKLFF NA TRBJ1-4 NA TRBV28
TGTGCCAGCAGCTACCCGGGACTTAATGAAAAACTGTTTTTT CASSYPGLNEKLFF few TRBJ1-4 NA TRBV11-3
TGTGCCAGCAGCCTTCGGGGGGCGGGTGAAGCTTTCTTT CASSLRGAGEAFF NA TRBJ1-1 NA TRBV3-1/TRBV3-2
TGTGCCAGCAGCCCCACCCGAGAGAACACCGGGGAGCTGTTTTTT CASSPTRENTGELFF NA TRBJ2-2 NA TRBV7-2
TGTGCCTGGAGGTCCGGGACAGGGTACGCCGGGGAGCTGTTTTTT CAWRSGTGYAGELFF NA TRBJ2-2 TRBD1 TRBV30
TGTGCCAGTAGTACCCGACAGGGTCATCCCTATGGCTACACCTTC CASSTRQGHPYGYTF few TRBJ1-2 TRBD1 TRBV19
TGTGCCAGCAGCTTAGGGGCGGGACAGACCAACTATGGCTACACCTTC CASSLGAGQTNYGYTF NA TRBJ1-2 TRBD1 TRBV7-2
TGCGCCAGCAGCCGACAGGGGGCCGAGGAGACCCAGTACTTC CASSRQGAEETQYF NA TRBJ2-5 TRBD1 TRBV5-1
TGTGCCAGCAGCCGGACGACAGGAGGCTATAATTCACCCCTCCACTTT CASSRTTGGYNSPLHF NA TRBJ1-6 NA TRBV7-2
TGTGCCAGCAGCTTAGATCCGGGGGATTCCTACGAGCAGTACTTC CASSLDPGDSYEQYF NA TRBJ2-7 NA TRBV11-3
TGTGCCACCAGCGACAGGGCGAAAAACATTCAGTACTTC CATSDRAKNIQYF NA TRBJ2-4 TRBD1 TRBV15
TGTGCCAGCAGCCAACAGCTTCGGGAGCCCCAGCATTTT CASSQQLREPQHF NA TRBJ1-5 NA TRBV3-1/TRBV3-2
TGTGCCAGCAGGTTGGCAGGATTTAATTCACCCCTCCACTTT CASRLAGFNSPLHF NA TRBJ1-6 NA TRBV27
TGTGCCAGCAGGACGAGACAGGGCGGTGAAAAACTGTTTTTT CASRTRQGGEKLFF NA TRBJ1-4 TRBD1 TRBV28
TGTGCCAGCAACCGGGACAGCAACTACGAGCAGTACTTC CASNRDSNYEQYF NA TRBJ2-7 TRBD1 TRBV9
TGTGCCAGCAGGCACACAGGGACCTACGAGCAGTACTTC CASRHTGTYEQYF NA TRBJ2-7 NA TRBV6-5
TGTGCCAGCAGCTTAGGCGGGGGGGCGGGAAATGAGCAGTTCTTC CASSLGGGAGNEQFF NA TRBJ2-1 TRBD2 TRBV7-2